A selection of T cell receptor beta chains follows, all from one sample in a study of a mutant IDH1 vaccine in newly diagnosed glioma. These receptors' targets are unknown. Repertoires were generated with immunoSEQ multiplex PCR, while TCRdb's copy carries only in-frame clones and drops some. The sample has roughly 130,000 clones, about 80% seen once. The starting material was PBMCs, obtained from a glioma patient whose treatment included an IDH1 peptide vaccine. Every receptor here comes from a man aged 40-49 years with glioma. Both conserved end residues are part of each CDR3.

>TRBV11-3|TRBJ1-1
CASSLRETGEAFF
>TRBV4-3|TRBJ2-3
CASSQEWGQGRLSADTQYF
>TRBV10-3|TRBJ2-2
CAISGLAQAGELFF
>TRBV28|TRBJ2-1
CASSLWREGPYNEQFF
>TRBV6-6|TRBJ2-7
CASSGTSGGRSYEQYF
>TRBV4-1|TRBJ2-3
CASSQEDNRRLTDTQYF
>TRBV4-3|TRBJ2-3
CASSQGGTSGSGTDTQYF
>TRBV5-1|TRBJ1-1
CASHSWRGNTEAFF
>TRBV5-6|TRBJ2-7
CASSYARGAASYEQYF
>TRBV6-5|TRBJ2-5
CASSYSKGGWGETQYF
>TRBV15|TRBJ2-7
CATSRQGLPLEQYF
>TRBV11-2|TRBJ1-2
CASSLGIIGSYGYTF
>TRBV19|TRBJ1-2
CASSHGQQKGYTF
>TRBV11-3|TRBJ1-1
CASSTSTGGLTEAFF
>TRBV2|TRBJ2-3
CASSFDGNTQYF